This T cell receptor (beta chain) stems from a study of long-term antiretroviral therapy in people with HIV. Trimming removed 2 bases at V and 5 bases at J, with 14 bases between. The CDR3 totals 15 residues. Per the germline V gene, CDR1 is SGHNT and CDR2 is YYREEE (reference sequence). At least one PBMC sample before ART and at least two after were required. This clone showed up just a few times. The immunoSEQ assay was v3.0, run at survey level. TCRdb's copy holds only in-frame clones and misses some; the assay was immunoSEQ multiplex PCR. The repertoire has approximately 17,000 clones, about four fifths of them found once; the top ten carry 15%.

The chain recombines TRBV5-4 with TRBJ1-5; D is ambiguous. The sequencing used unsorted PBMCs, collected nearly 2.6 years before starting antiretroviral therapy. This TCR came from a woman aged 50 to 65 with HIV. The CDR3: CASSFSWQPDQPQHF. The CDR3 nucleotides read TGTGCCAGCAGCTTCTCGTGGCAGCCCGATCAGCCCCAGCATTTT.